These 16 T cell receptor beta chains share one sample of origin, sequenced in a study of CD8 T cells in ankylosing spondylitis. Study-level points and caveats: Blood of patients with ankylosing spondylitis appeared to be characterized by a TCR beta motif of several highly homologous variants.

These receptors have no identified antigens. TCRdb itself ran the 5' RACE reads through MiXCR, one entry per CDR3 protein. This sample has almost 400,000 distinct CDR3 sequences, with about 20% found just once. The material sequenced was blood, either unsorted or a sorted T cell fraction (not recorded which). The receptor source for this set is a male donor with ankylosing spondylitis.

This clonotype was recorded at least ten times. The CDR3 is CAPSLGVAGLNEQFF. CDR3 sequence (DNA): TGTGCCCCCAGCTTAGGGGTGGCGGGGTTAAATGAGCAGTTCTTC. The rearrangement uses TRBV7-9 and TRBJ2-1; D is possibly TRBD2 (6 bases). Germline V gives CDR1 SEHNR, CDR2 FQNEAQ (reference sequence). V gave up 11 bases and J gave up 7 bases, with 24 bases separating them. This CDR3 comprises 15 residues.

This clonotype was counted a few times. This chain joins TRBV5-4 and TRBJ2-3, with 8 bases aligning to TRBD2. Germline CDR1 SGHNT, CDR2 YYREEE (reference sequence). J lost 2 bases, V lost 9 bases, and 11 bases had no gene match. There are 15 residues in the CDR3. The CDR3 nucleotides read TGTGCCACCCAGCCGGGAGGGGGGGACACAGATACGCAGTATTTT. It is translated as CATQPGGGDTDTQYF.

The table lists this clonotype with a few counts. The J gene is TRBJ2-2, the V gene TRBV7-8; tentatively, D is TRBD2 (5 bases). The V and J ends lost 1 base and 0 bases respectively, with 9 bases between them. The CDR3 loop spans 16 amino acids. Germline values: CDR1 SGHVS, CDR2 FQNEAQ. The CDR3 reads CASSLESGTNTGELFF. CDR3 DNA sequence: TGTGCCAGCAGCTTAGAGTCGGGAACGAACACCGGGGAGCTGTTTTTT.

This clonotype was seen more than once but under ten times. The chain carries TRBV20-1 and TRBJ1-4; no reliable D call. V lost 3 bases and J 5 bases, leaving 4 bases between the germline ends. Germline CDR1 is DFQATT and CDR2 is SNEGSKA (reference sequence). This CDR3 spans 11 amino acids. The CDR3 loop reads CSARTNEKLFF. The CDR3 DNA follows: TGCAGTGCTAGGACGAATGAAAAACTGTTTTTT.

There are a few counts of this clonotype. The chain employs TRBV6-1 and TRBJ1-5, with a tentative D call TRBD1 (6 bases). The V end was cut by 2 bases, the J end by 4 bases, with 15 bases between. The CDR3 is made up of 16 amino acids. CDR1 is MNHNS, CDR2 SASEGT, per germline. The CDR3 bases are TGTGCCAGCAGTGAACTGCTCAGGGGATGGAATCAGCCCCAGCATTTT. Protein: CASSELLRGWNQPQHF.

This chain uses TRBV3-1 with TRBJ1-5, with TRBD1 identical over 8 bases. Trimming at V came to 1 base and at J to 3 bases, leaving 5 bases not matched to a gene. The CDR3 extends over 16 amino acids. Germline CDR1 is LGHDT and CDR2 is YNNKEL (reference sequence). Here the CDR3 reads CASSQAWGQDNQPQHF. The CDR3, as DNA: TGTGCCAGCAGCCAAGCCTGGGGACAGGACAATCAGCCCCAGCATTTT.

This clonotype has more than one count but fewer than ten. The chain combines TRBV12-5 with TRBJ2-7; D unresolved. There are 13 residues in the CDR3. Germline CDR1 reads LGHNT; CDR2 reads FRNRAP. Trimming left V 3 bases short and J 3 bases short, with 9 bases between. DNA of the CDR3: TGTGCTAGTGGTTTTCTGGTCAGCTACGAGCAGTACTTC. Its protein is CASGFLVSYEQYF.

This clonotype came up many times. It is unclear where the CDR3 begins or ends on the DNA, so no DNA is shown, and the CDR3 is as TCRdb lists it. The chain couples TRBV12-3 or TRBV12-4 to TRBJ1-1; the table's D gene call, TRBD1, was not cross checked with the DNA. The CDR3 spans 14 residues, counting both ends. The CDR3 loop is CASSFLAGGTEAFF.

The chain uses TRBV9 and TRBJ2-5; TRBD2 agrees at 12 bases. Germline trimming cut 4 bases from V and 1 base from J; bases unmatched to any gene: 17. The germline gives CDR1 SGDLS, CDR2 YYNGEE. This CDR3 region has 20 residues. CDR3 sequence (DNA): TGTGCCAGCAGCATAGCGGAAGGACTAGCGGGAAGTAGGGTCCAAGAGACCCAGTACTTC. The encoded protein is CASSIAEGLAGSRVQETQYF.

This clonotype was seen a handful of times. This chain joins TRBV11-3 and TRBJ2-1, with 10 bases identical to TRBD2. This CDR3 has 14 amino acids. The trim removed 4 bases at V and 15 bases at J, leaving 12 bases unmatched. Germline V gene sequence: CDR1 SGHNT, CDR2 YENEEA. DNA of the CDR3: TGTGCCAGCAGCTCCACCCAGCTAGCGGGAGATCGGTTCTTC. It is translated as CASSSTQLAGDRFF.

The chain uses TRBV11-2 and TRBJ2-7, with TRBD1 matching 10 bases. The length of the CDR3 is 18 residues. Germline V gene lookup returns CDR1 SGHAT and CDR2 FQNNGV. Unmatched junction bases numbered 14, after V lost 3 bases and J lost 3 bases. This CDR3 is CASSFEGFWDRGVYEQYF. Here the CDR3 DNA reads TGTGCCAGCAGCTTCGAGGGATTTTGGGACAGGGGTGTCTACGAGCAGTACTTC.

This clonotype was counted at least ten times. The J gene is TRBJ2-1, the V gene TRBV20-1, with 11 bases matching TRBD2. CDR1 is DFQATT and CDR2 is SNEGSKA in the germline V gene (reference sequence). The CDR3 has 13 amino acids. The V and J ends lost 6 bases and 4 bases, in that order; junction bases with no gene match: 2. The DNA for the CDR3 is TGCAGTGCACGACTAGCGGGGTACAATGAGCAGTTCTTC. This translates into CSARLAGYNEQFF.

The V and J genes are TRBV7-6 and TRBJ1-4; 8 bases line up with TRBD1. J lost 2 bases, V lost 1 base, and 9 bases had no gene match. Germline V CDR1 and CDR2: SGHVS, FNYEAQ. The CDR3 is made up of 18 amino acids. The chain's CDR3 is CASSLVWNQGATNEKLFF. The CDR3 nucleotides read TGTGCCAGCAGCTTAGTCTGGAACCAGGGGGCGACTAATGAAAAACTGTTTTTT.

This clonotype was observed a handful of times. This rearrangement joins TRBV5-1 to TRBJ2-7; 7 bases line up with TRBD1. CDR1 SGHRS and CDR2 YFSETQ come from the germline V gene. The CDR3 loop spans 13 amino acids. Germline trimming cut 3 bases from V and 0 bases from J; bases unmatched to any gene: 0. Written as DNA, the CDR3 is TGCGCCAGCAGCTGGGACAGCTCCTACGAGCAGTACTTC. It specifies CASSWDSSYEQYF.

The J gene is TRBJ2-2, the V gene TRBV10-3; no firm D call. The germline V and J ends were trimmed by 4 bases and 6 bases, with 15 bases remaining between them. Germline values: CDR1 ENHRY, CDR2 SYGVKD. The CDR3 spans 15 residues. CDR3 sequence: CAISVAGLLPGELFF. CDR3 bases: TGTGCCATCAGTGTTGCCGGGTTGTTACCCGGGGAGCTGTTTTTT.

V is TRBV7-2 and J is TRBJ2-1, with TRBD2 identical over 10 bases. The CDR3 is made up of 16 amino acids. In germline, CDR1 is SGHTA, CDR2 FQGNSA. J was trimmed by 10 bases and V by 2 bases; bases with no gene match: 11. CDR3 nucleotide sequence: TGTGCCAGCAGCTTATCGGCCCTAGCGGGAGAAGGCGAGCAGTTCTTC. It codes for CASSLSALAGEGEQFF.